This T cell receptor (beta chain) was profiled in a study of shared clonotypes between healthy human individuals. Study-level background: Contributing individuals were two females and a few males aged 18 to 49.

Looked up from germline, CDR1 is SGHRS and CDR2 is YFSETQ. This CDR3 contains 17 residues. V trimming: 7 bases; J trimming: 6 bases; junction bases outside the gene matches: 14. Sequencing used immunoSEQ multiplex PCR; TCRdb keeps in-frame clones, though not all of them. The table records roughly 2.5 million clones, just over 90% of them present only once. This clonotype originated in a man younger than 35 in good health. Sequencing input: naive CD4+ T cells sorted from blood. This sample's subset: CD45RA+ positively selected. The chain recombines TRBV5-1 with TRBJ2-1; 12 bases align to TRBD2. CDR3 nucleotide sequence: TGCGCCAGCGGCTCCCAAACTCTAGCGGGGGGGTTCAATGAGCAGTTCTTC. This codes for CASGSQTLAGGFNEQFF.